This T cell receptor beta chain was observed in a study of T cell repertoires in cytomegalovirus infection. Whole-study context: Indications of both CMV infection and matching HLA type were provided by public TCR beta signatures.

This clonotype appeared a few times. Its antigen is undetermined. TCRdb called the reads again in MiXCR, with one record for every CDR3 protein. The sample yields over 450,000 distinct CDR3 sequences, over 9% seen once. Points from the study as a whole: Ex vivo, HLA-C-restricted CMV-specific TCR beta clonotypes prevailed over the rest of the response. Accumulated public TCR beta family frequency recognized individuals carrying CMV together with the relevant HLA.

In germline, CDR1 is SEHNR, CDR2 FQNEAQ (reference sequence). V shed 3 bases and J shed 6 bases, with 18 bases lying between them. This CDR3 has 15 amino acids. This clonotype was sampled from a human donor in good health (CMV status not recorded). Some clones in this sample may be carry-over from other donors' samples. The rearrangement joins TRBV7-9 to TRBJ2-7; D may match TRBD1 or TRBD2 (5 bases each). Specimen: PBMCs. The DNA of the CDR3 is TGTGCCAGCAGCTTGCCGGGACGACCTCTTGGCGAGCAGTACTTC. Encoded protein: CASSLPGRPLGEQYF. Drawing the rest from reference TRBV7-9 and TRBJ2-7, the complete variable domain is DTGVSQNPRHKITKRGQNVTFRCDPISEHNRLYWYRQTLGQGPEFLTYFQNEAQLEKSRLLSDRFSAERPKGSFSTLEIQRTEQGDSAMYLCASSLPGRPLGEQYFGPGTRLTVT.